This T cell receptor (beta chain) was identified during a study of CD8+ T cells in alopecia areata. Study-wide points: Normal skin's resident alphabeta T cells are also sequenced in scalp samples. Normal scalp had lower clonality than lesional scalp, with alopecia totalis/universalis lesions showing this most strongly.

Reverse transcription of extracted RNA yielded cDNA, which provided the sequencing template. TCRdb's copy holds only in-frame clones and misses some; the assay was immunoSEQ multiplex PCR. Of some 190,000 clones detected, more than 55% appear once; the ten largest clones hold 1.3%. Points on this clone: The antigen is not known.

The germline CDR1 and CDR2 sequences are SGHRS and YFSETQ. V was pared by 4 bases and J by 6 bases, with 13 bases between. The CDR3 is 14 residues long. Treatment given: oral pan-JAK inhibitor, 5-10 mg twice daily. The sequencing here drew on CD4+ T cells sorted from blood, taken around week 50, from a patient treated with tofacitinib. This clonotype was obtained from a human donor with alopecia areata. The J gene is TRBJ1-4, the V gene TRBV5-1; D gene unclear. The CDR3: CASSPAPSHEKLFF. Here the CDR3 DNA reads TGCGCCAGCAGCCCAGCTCCGAGCCATGAAAAACTGTTTTTT.